This T cell receptor (beta chain) was identified during a study of neurological immune-mediated disorders. The CDR3 covers 12 residues. Germline V CDR1 and CDR2: SEHNR, FQNEAQ (reference sequence). The sample holds many counts of this clonotype. Its specificity is not known. Study results and limitations: The most TCR clonal expansion was seen in HTLV-1-associated myelopathy, whereas the least was seen in multiple sclerosis, below the level in healthy controls.

The time point was: longitudinal time-point 3. PBMCs stored at -80 C, numbering 2 million, were the origin of the unsorted libraries. The cDNA was generated through 5'RACE incorporating 10-nucleotide random UMIs. Over 170 million TCR-beta sequences from 15-18 subjects were obtained in each sequencing run. From the 5' RACE reads, TCRdb called clonotypes with MiXCR, one entry per CDR3 protein. The sample has some 55,000 distinct CDR3 sequences; 7.5% to 9.5% are singletons. The clonotype comes from a woman in her 40s in good health. The chain combines TRBV7-9 with TRBJ1-4; D may be TRBD1 (5 bases). Sequencing input: PBMCs. This CDR3 reads CATRDVSEKLFF. The DNA for the CDR3 is TGTGCTACCCGGGACGTCAGTGAAAAACTGTTTTTT.